This entry features one TCR beta chain sequence. Its antigen is still unknown. Because the CDR3 is missing its conserved closing phenylalanine or tryptophan, this is likely a read error. The data were obtained in a study of cytomegalovirus exposure and HLA in healthy donors. Findings of the study overall: From TCR beta sequences, most subjects' HLA-A and HLA-B alleles were reportedly predicted accurately.

The PCR contained 60 Vbeta and 13 Jbeta primers. The table came from immunoSEQ multiplex PCR; TCRdb's copy has only in-frame clones and leaves some out. Here the sample spans around 76,000 clones, roughly 67% being singletons. Per germline, CDR1 SGHRS and CDR2 YFSETQ. The germline V and J ends were trimmed by 4 bases and 1 base, with 11 bases remaining between them. CDR3 length equals 14 residues. The J gene is TRBJ1-1, the V gene TRBV5-1, with a tentative D call TRBD1 (6 bases). The sequencing sample was made of PBMCs. This sequence originates from a man aged 35-49 years in good health and CMV-seropositive. The CDR3 coding sequence is TGCGCCAGCAGCACAGGGACAACGAACACTGAAGCTTTCGTT. Translated, it gives CASSTGTTNTEAFV.